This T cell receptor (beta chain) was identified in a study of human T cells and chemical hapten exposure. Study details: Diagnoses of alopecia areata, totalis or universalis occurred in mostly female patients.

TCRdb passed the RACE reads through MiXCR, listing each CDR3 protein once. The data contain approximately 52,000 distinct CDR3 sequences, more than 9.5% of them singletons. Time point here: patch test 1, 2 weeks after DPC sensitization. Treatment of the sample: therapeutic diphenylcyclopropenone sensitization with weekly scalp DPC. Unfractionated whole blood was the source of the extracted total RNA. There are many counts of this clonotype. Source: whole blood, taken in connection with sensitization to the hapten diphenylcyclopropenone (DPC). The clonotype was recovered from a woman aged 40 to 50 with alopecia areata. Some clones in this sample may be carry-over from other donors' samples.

In nucleotides, the CDR3 is TGTGCCAGCAGGGAGTCTAGCACAGATACGCAGTATTTT. This codes for CASRESSTDTQYF. This rearrangement joins TRBV10-3 to TRBJ2-3; D is perhaps TRBD1 or TRBD2 (5 bases each). This CDR3 region has 13 residues. The germline V and J ends were trimmed by 10 bases and 0 bases, with 11 bases remaining between them. In germline, CDR1 is ENHRY, CDR2 SYGVKD.